The 25 T cell receptor beta chains reported below all come from one sample, sequenced in a study of cytomegalovirus exposure and HLA in healthy donors. PCR involved 60 Vbeta and 13 Jbeta primers. Sequencing was performed with immunoSEQ multiplex PCR; in TCRdb, only in-frame clones are kept and a portion is missing. Here the sample spans 200,000 to 250,000 clones, over 80% being singletons. Input material: PBMCs. These receptors came from a boy between 2 and 15 years old in good health and CMV-seronegative.

This clone was detected a few times. This chain links TRBV9 with TRBJ2-1, with 9 bases fitting TRBD2. The CDR3 runs to 15 residues. V lost 0 bases, J lost 5 bases, and 3 bases stayed unmatched. The V gene's germline CDR1 is SGDLS and CDR2 YYNGEE. The CDR3 DNA is TGTGCCAGCAGCGTAGGCGGGGGGGCTAACAATGAGCAGTTCTTC. Translation: CASSVGGGANNEQFF.

The chain recombines TRBV7-9 with TRBJ2-1; the match to TRBD2 covers 10 bases. Per germline, CDR1 SEHNR and CDR2 FQNEAQ (reference sequence). After removal of 2 bases from V and 7 bases from J, the junction contained 11 bases not matched to a gene. The length of the CDR3 is 17 residues. This CDR3 is CASSLLGGAGGINEQFF. The DNA for the CDR3 is TGTGCCAGCAGCTTACTGGGGGGAGCGGGAGGGATAAATGAGCAGTTCTTC.

A single count supports this clone. The V call is TRBV19, the J call TRBJ1-3, with a possible D match to TRBD1 (6 bases). Trimming took 6 bases from V and 0 from J, leaving 9 bases between them. CDR1 and CDR2 (germline): LNHDA, SQIVND (reference sequence). The CDR3 contains 14 residues. The CDR3 DNA is TGTGCCAGTAGAGGGACACTCTCTGGAAACACCATATATTTT. Its translation: CASRGTLSGNTIYF.

The rearrangement uses TRBV11-1 and TRBJ2-1; 9 nucleotides line up with TRBD2. V dropped 2 bases and J dropped 0; count of bases not matched to a gene: 2. Germline V gene lookup returns CDR1 SGHAT and CDR2 FQDESV (reference sequence). The CDR3 is 16 amino acids. This CDR3 reads CASSLRLADSYNEQFF. In DNA form, the CDR3 reads TGTGCCAGCAGCTTAAGACTAGCGGACTCCTACAATGAGCAGTTCTTC.

The chain links TRBV5-1 to TRBJ1-2; D not certain. Germline V lookup: CDR1 SGHRS, CDR2 YFSETQ. The CDR3 consists of 19 residues. V lost 1 base and J 3 bases, leaving 25 bases between the germline ends. As DNA, the CDR3 is TGCGCCAGCAGCTTGTTCCCCTCAGTACCGGGGTCCCTAGACTATGGCTACACCTTC. Residues: CASSLFPSVPGSLDYGYTF.

The J gene is TRBJ1-2, the V gene TRBV9; D is perhaps TRBD1 (5 bases). Germline V gives CDR1 SGDLS, CDR2 YYNGEE. The CDR3 consists of 16 residues. Trimming left V 3 bases short and J 8 bases short, with 23 bases between. The CDR3 DNA sequence: TGTGCCAGCAGCGCGTCCTTGACAGCCCATCATCAAGGCTACACCTTC. This gives the protein CASSASLTAHHQGYTF.

The chain is built from TRBV7-9 and TRBJ1-5, with TRBD1 as a possible D gene (5 bases). V lost 1 base and J 9 bases, leaving 13 bases between the germline ends. This CDR3 has 14 residues. Germline V CDR1 and CDR2: SEHNR, FQNEAQ (reference sequence). CDR3 in amino acids: CASSLGGLGGPQHF. DNA of the CDR3: TGTGCCAGCAGCTTAGGCGGGCTCGGGGGGCCCCAGCATTTT.

The V call is TRBV6-5, the J call TRBJ1-2, with 11 bases that match TRBD1. V was pared by 4 bases and J by 8 bases, with 12 bases of the junction left unmatched. The CDR3 sequence is 16 residues long. Germline CDR1 reads MNHEY; CDR2 reads SVGAGI. This CDR3 is CASSLRTGGGSGGYTF. As DNA, the CDR3 is TGTGCCAGCAGTTTAAGGACAGGGGGCGGTTCGGGAGGCTACACCTTC.

This clone was picked up a small number of times. The gene calls are TRBV6-5 and TRBJ2-7; tentative D call: TRBD2 (6 bases). Germline CDR1 is MNHEY and CDR2 is SVGAGI. The CDR3 contains 15 residues. Trimming cost V 2 bases and J 6 bases, with 17 bases left between them. The CDR3 bases are TGTGCCAGCAGTTACACCCGGGGGTTCGGCGGCGAGCAGTACTTC. As protein: CASSYTRGFGGEQYF.

The chain combines TRBV25-1 with TRBJ2-3; tentative D call: TRBD2 (5 bases). Germline V gene data show CDR1 as MGHDK and CDR2 as SYGVNS. The CDR3 extends over 16 amino acids. The V and J ends lost 2 bases and 2 bases respectively, with 14 bases between them. The CDR3 spells CASSERPSRHTDTQYF. The CDR3 region has the DNA TGTGCCAGCAGTGAACGTCCTAGCCGCCACACAGATACGCAGTATTTT.

The rearrangement joins TRBV27 to TRBJ1-2; possible D gene TRBD1, 6 bases. Germline V gives CDR1 MNHEY, CDR2 SMNVEV (reference sequence). The V end was cut by 3 bases, the J end by 5 bases, with 16 bases between. The CDR3 is 15 amino acids. Here the CDR3 DNA reads TGTGCCAGCAGTTTGGGCCCGGTGAGGGGGTATGGCTACACCTTC. Its protein product is CASSLGPVRGYGYTF.

The chain has TRBV9 and TRBJ2-7, with 7 nucleotides matching TRBD1. The CDR3 extends over 15 amino acids. V gave up 0 bases and J gave up 6 bases; unmatched junction bases: 9. Germline values: CDR1 SGDLS, CDR2 YYNGEE. The CDR3 reads CASSVEGESGGEQYF. CDR3 nucleotides: TGTGCCAGCAGCGTAGAGGGAGAATCAGGGGGCGAGCAGTACTTC.

This sequence joins TRBV21-1 and TRBJ2-7; the DNA was not compared with TRBD1, the D call given in the table. TRBV21-1 is designated a pseudogene. This CDR3 region has 14 residues. CDR3 sequence: CASSRDRVIHEQYF. In nucleotides, the CDR3 is TGTGCCAGCAGCCGGGACAGGGTCATCCACGAGCAGTACTTC.

This clone was counted between two and nine times. The chain has TRBV2 and TRBJ1-4; 7 bases align to TRBD1. CDR1 and CDR2 (germline): SNHLY, FYNNEI. The CDR3 has 14 amino acids. Trimming removed 7 bases from V and 6 bases from J; junction bases left unmatched: 8. In DNA, the CDR3 is TGTGCCAGCAACAAGGGGGCGCTGGATGAAAAACTGTTTTTT. It translates to CASNKGALDEKLFF. Full variable domain (rest looked up from reference TRBV2 and TRBJ1-4): EPEVTQTPSHQVTQMGQEVILRCVPISNHLYFYWYRQILGQKVEFLVSFYNNEISEKSEIFDDQFSVERPDGSNFTLKIRSTKLEDSAMYFCASNKGALDEKLFFGSGTQLSVL.

This clone was detected once. The chain has TRBV15 and TRBJ2-1; tentative D call: TRBD2 (6 bases). V lost 0 bases, J lost 3 bases, and 12 bases lay in between. The CDR3 runs to 16 residues. Germline V gene lookup returns CDR1 LNHNV and CDR2 YYDKDF (reference sequence). CDR3 sequence reads: CATSRDRRLGYNEQFF. CDR3 DNA sequence: TGTGCCACCAGCAGAGATAGGAGACTAGGCTACAATGAGCAGTTCTTC. Together with reference TRBV15 and TRBJ2-1, the CDR3 gives the full variable domain: DAMVIQNPRYQVTQFGKPVTLSCSQTLNHNVMYWYQQKSSQAPKLLFHYYDKDFNNEADTPDNFQSRRPNTSFCFLDIRSPGLGDTAMYLCATSRDRRLGYNEQFFGPGTRLTVL.

The chain couples TRBV7-6 to TRBJ2-7, with 8 bases identical to TRBD2. Looked up from germline, CDR1 is SGHVS and CDR2 is FNYEAQ. CDR3 length: 13 amino acids. V shed 5 bases, J shed 7 bases, and the junction held 7 bases outside the gene matches. CDR3 coding DNA: TGTGCCAGCAGCCTCGGGAGGGAGGTTGAGCAGTACTTC. The encoded protein is CASSLGREVEQYF.

This rearrangement joins TRBV30 to TRBJ1-1; D might be TRBD1 (5 bases). V dropped 0 bases and J dropped 5 bases, with 13 bases sitting between them. The CDR3 sequence is 14 residues long. The germline V gene has CDR1 GTSNPN and CDR2 SVGIG (reference sequence). The CDR3 protein is CAWSVGQGKTEAFF. In DNA form, the CDR3 reads TGTGCCTGGAGTGTAGGCCAGGGTAAAACTGAAGCTTTCTTT.

The chain uses TRBV30 and TRBJ2-3, with 13 bases matching TRBD2. This CDR3 has 14 residues. Germline CDR1 and CDR2: GTSNPN and SVGIG (reference sequence). The junction had 2 bases not matched to a gene; V was cut back by 4 bases and J by 4 bases. The CDR3 nucleotides are TGTGCCTGGATGACTAGCGGGAGGTCAGATACGCAGTATTTT. It encodes CAWMTSGRSDTQYF.

The V call is TRBV29-1, the J call TRBJ2-7; TRBD1 matches 7 bases. V dropped 5 bases and J dropped 4; count of bases not matched to a gene: 11. In germline, CDR1 is SQVTM, CDR2 ANQGSEA. The CDR3 extends over 14 amino acids. CDR3 amino acids: CSVLPTTGMYEQYF. The CDR3 DNA is TGCAGCGTTCTCCCGACGACAGGGATGTACGAGCAGTACTTC.

The chain is built from TRBV6-5 and TRBJ1-2, with a weak D call TRBD1 (6 bases). In germline, CDR1 is MNHEY, CDR2 SVGAGI. V lost 6 bases, J lost 3 bases, and 11 bases lay in between. This CDR3 is 13 amino acids long. DNA of the CDR3: TGTGCCAGCAGGCGGACAGAGCACTATGGCTACACCTTC. Encoded protein: CASRRTEHYGYTF.

This chain links TRBV5-1 with TRBJ2-3; D gene uncertain. There are 14 residues in the CDR3. CDR1 and CDR2 (germline): SGHRS, YFSETQ. V shed 1 base and J shed 0 bases, with 6 bases lying between them. The DNA of the CDR3 is TGCGCCAGCAGCTTGCAGGAAAGCACAGATACGCAGTATTTT. Translated, it gives CASSLQESTDTQYF.

About this clone: The same CDR3 arises from other DNA sequences in this sample as well. This chain connects TRBV5-1 to TRBJ1-5; 7 bases are shared with TRBD1. V lost 0 bases and J lost 3; bases outside the gene matches: 3. From germline, CDR1 is SGHRS and CDR2 YFSETQ. CDR3 length equals 15 residues. The CDR3 DNA reads as TGCGCCAGCAGCTTGGAGGGGGCCTCCAATCAGCCCCAGCATTTT. Amino acid sequence: CASSLEGASNQPQHF. Based on the CDR3 plus reference TRBV5-1 and TRBJ1-5, the full variable domain is KAGVTQTPRYLIKTRGQQVTLSCSPISGHRSVSWYQQTPGQGLQFLFEYFSETQRNKGNFPGRFSGRQFSNSRSEMNVSTLELGDSALYLCASSLEGASNQPQHFGDGTRLSIL.

The chain joins TRBV5-1 to TRBJ2-3; D may be TRBD1 (5 bases). The CDR3 loop spans 16 amino acids. Trimming left V 0 bases short and J 1 base short, with 12 bases between. The germline V gene encodes CDR1 SGHRS and CDR2 YFSETQ. CDR3 sequence: CASSLGQGVGTDTQYF. The CDR3 DNA reads TGCGCCAGCAGCTTGGGGCAGGGCGTAGGCACAGATACGCAGTATTTT.

The chain employs TRBV27 and TRBJ1-2; weak D call: TRBD1 (5 bases). The CDR3 is 15 residues long. The V gene lost 3 bases and the J gene lost 3 bases, with 14 bases spanning the gap. Per germline, CDR1 MNHEY and CDR2 SMNVEV (reference sequence). This chain's CDR3 is CASSLNGGGYYGYTF. The CDR3 bases are TGTGCCAGCAGTTTGAACGGGGGAGGGTACTATGGCTACACCTTC.

The genes are TRBV6-5 and TRBJ2-7; 11 nucleotides line up with TRBD1. This CDR3 has 16 amino acids. Germline V gene data show CDR1 as MNHEY and CDR2 as SVGAGI. Trimming cost V 0 bases and J 3 bases; bases outside gene matches: 4. CDR3 DNA sequence: TGTGCCAGCAGTTACTCGGGGACAGGGGGACTCTACGAGCAGTACTTC. Translated, it gives CASSYSGTGGLYEQYF.